This T cell receptor (beta chain) derives from a study of spatial heterogeneity in lung cancer. TCRdb ran MiXCR on the 5' RACE reads and lists one entry per CDR3 protein. Here the sample spans more than 20,000 distinct CDR3 sequences, approximately 5.8% being singletons. This clonotype was counted ten times or more. Regarding time point: sample taken at primary tumor resection. Donation came from 70 or so patients with untreated early-stage non-small cell lung cancer. Tumor, nontumor lung or frozen PBMC supplied whole RNA, sequenced without sorting. The CDR3 covers 17 residues. V was clipped by 8 bases and J by 6 bases; unmatched bases: 20. Germline CDR1 MDHEN, CDR2 SYDVKM.

This sequence originates from a male donor with early-stage non-small cell lung cancer. The sample here was PBMCs, taken at surgery. V and J are TRBV28 and TRBJ2-3; 7 bases agree with TRBD1. The CDR3 region is CASPPRQRQGGADTQYF. The CDR3, as DNA: TGTGCCAGCCCCCCACGACAGAGACAGGGTGGGGCGGATACGCAGTATTTT.